The rows below give T cell receptor beta chains drawn from one sample of a study of blood T cell repertoires in COVID-19. The table came from immunoSEQ multiplex PCR; TCRdb's copy has only in-frame clones and leaves some out. The sample contains approximately 200,000 clones, around 94% of which appear only once. The sequenced sample was peripheral blood. Source of these receptors: a man aged 25 to 45 with COVID-19, enrolled during active disease. Each CDR3 is given with its conserved first and last residue. D genes are given only for firm matches. Some rows mark clone size as missing; the rest say once, few, many or name a class of expanded clone.

.	TRBJ2-1	TRBV6-5	.	TGTGCCAGCAGATCCCTATACCAGTTCTTC	CASRSLYQFF
.	TRBJ1-4	TRBV7-6	.	TGTGCCAGCAGCTTATCGGGGGGCGAGTATGAAAAACTGTTTTTT	CASSLSGGEYEKLFF
.	TRBJ1-2	TRBV5-6	once	TGTGCCAGCAGCTTGGTTCAGGTTTCTAACTATGGCTACACCTTC	CASSLVQVSNYGYTF
.	TRBJ1-5	TRBV27	once	TGTGCCAGCAGCACGGTTGGTAGCAATCAGCCCCAGCATTTT	CASSTVGSNQPQHF
.	TRBJ1-5	TRBV6-1	.	TGTGCCAGCAGTGAAGTTGGTGGATCAGGTTATCAGCCCCAGCATTTT	CASSEVGGSGYQPQHF
.	TRBJ1-4	TRBV16	.	TGTGCCAGCAGCCATTTTACGGGTGAAAAACTGTTTTTT	CASSHFTGEKLFF
.	TRBJ2-7	TRBV4-2	.	TGTGCCAGCAGCGCAGATCAGGGTTCCTACGAGCAGTACTTC	CASSADQGSYEQYF
TRBD1	TRBJ1-3	TRBV4-1	once	TGCGCCAGCAGCCACCTACGAACCAGGGGGCCTGGAAACACCATATATTTT	CASSHLRTRGPGNTIYF
TRBD1	TRBJ1-3	TRBV5-1	.	TGCGCCAGCAGCTCACAGGGGACTTCCTCTGGAAACACCATATATTTT	CASSSQGTSSGNTIYF
.	TRBJ2-6	TRBV28	.	TGTGCCAGCAGTAGTGGGGGCTCTGAGGCCGACGTCCTGACTTTC	CASSSGGSEADVLTF
TRBD2	TRBJ2-1	TRBV7-3	.	TGTGCCAGCAGCGGTACTAGCGGGGGGGCCGGGACGCATGAGCAGTTCTTC	CASSGTSGGAGTHEQFF
.	TRBJ1-1	TRBV7-9	.	TGTGCCAGCATTAACCTGGGGACTATGAACACTGAAGCTTTCTTT	CASINLGTMNTEAFF
TRBD2	TRBJ2-5	TRBV4-2	.	TGTGCCAGCAGCCAAGATATAATGGCGGGGGGGATGGAGACCCAGTACTTC	CASSQDIMAGGMETQYF
TRBD1	TRBJ1-2	TRBV29-1	.	TGCAGCGTTTCCTCCGGGACAGGGGGATCGGGTGGCTACACCTTC	CSVSSGTGGSGGYTF
.	TRBJ1-1	TRBV29-1	.	TGCAGCGTTGAGGGTGGCGGCACTGAAGCTTTCTTT	CSVEGGGTEAFF
TRBD1	TRBJ1-2	TRBV25-1	.	TGTGCCAGCCACAGGGGTTTAAACTATGGCTACACCTTC	CASHRGLNYGYTF
TRBD1	TRBJ1-1	TRBV7-3	.	TGTGCCAGCAGCTCGACAGGGTTGAACACTGAAGCTTTCTTT	CASSSTGLNTEAFF
.	TRBJ1-4	TRBV25-1	.	TGTGCCAGCAGTGAATTGTGGACAGATAATGAAAAACTGTTTTTT	CASSELWTDNEKLFF
TRBD2	TRBJ2-1	TRBV2	.	TGTGCCAGCATGCCGGGGGGGCCCCACAATGAGCAGTTCTTC	CASMPGGPHNEQFF
TRBD1	TRBJ1-2	TRBV7-3	.	TGTGCCAGCAGCCACAGACAGGGGCCTAACTATGGCTACACCTTC	CASSHRQGPNYGYTF
TRBD1	TRBJ2-7	TRBV29-1	.	TGCAGCGGGCGACAGGGGGCCTACGAGCAGTACTTC	CSGRQGAYEQYF
.	TRBJ1-1	TRBV12-3/TRBV12-4	.	.	CASSFFGERQAFF
TRBD1	TRBJ1-1	TRBV4-1	.	TGCGCCAGCAGCCAAGTGAGGACAGGGAACACTGAAGCTTTCTTT	CASSQVRTGNTEAFF
.	TRBJ2-3	TRBV7-9	.	TGTGCCAGCAGCTTATCCTCAGCGTTCTCAGATACGCAGTATTTT	CASSLSSAFSDTQYF
TRBD1	TRBJ2-3	TRBV18	.	TGTGCCAGCTCACCACAGGGGGCTATGGATACGCAGTATTTT	CASSPQGAMDTQYF
TRBD1	TRBJ1-1	TRBV7-3	.	TGTGCCAGCAGCCGGACAGGGAGGACTGAAGCTTTCTTT	CASSRTGRTEAFF
.	TRBJ1-3	TRBV10-2	.	TGCGCCAGCAGTGAGCAAAGGGGCGCAGGAAACACCATATATTTT	CASSEQRGAGNTIYF
TRBD1	TRBJ2-7	TRBV7-6	.	TGTGCCAGCAGCTCGGGACAGCTGTCCTACGAGCAGTACTTC	CASSSGQLSYEQYF
.	TRBJ1-2	TRBV29-1	.	TGCAGCGTCCTCCCTGCGGTGGGTAACTATGGCTACACCTTC	CSVLPAVGNYGYTF